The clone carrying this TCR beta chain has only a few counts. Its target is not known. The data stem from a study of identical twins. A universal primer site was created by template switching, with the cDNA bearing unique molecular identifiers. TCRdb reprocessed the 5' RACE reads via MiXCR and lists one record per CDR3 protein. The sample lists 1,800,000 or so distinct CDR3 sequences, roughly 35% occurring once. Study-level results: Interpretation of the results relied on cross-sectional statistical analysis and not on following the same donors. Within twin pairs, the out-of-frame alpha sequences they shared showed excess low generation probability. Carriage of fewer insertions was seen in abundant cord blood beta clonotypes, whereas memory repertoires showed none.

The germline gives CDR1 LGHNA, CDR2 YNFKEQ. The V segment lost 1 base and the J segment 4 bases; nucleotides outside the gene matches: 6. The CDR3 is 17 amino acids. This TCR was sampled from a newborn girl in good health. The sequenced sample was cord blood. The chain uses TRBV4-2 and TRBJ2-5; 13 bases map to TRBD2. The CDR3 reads CASSQVSRTSGRETQYF. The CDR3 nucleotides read TGTGCCAGCAGCCAAGTCTCCAGGACTAGCGGGAGAGAGACCCAGTACTTC.